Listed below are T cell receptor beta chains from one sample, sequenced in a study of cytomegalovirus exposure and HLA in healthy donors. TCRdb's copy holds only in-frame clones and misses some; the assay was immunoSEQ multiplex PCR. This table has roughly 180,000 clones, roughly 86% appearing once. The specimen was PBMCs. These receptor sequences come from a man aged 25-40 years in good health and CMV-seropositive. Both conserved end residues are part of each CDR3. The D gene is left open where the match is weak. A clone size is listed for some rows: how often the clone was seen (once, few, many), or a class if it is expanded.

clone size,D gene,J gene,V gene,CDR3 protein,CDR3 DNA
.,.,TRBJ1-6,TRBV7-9,CASSRNQDKYSPLHF,TGTGCCAGCAGCAGAAATCAGGACAAATATTCACCCCTCCACTTT
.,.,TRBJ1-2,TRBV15,CATSRVDSNYGYTF,TGTGCCACCAGCAGAGTTGACAGCAACTATGGCTACACCTTC
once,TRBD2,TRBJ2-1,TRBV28,CASSSRTSGRGYNEQFF,TGTGCCAGCAGTTCCCGGACTAGCGGGAGGGGATACAATGAGCAGTTCTTC
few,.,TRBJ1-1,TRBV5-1,CASRLGGSTEAFF,TGCGCCAGCAGGTTGGGGGGTTCGACTGAAGCTTTCTTT
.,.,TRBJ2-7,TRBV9,CASSEGRSSYEQYF,TGTGCCAGCAGCGAGGGACGCAGCTCCTACGAGCAGTACTTC
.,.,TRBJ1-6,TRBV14,CASSQAASPLHF,TGTGCCAGCAGCCAGGCGGCATCACCCCTCCACTTT
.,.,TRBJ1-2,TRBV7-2,CASSFGSNYGYTF,TGTGCCAGCAGCTTTGGTTCAAACTATGGCTACACCTTC
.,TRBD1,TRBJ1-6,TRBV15,CATSGRTGENSPLHF,TGTGCCACCAGCGGACGGACAGGGGAAAATTCACCCCTCCACTTT
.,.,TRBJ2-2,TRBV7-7,CASSFGTPNTGELFF,TGTGCCAGCAGCTTTGGGACACCGAACACCGGGGAGCTGTTTTTT
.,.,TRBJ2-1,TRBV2,CASSEAGGPNEQFF,TGTGCCAGCAGTGAAGCGGGGGGCCCCAATGAGCAGTTCTTC
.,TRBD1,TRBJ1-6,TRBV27,CASRPGQGRVSPLHF,TGTGCCAGCAGACCAGGACAGGGAAGAGTCTCACCCCTCCACTTT
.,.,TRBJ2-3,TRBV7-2,CASSLNGAEGDTQYF,TGTGCCAGCAGCTTAAACGGGGCGGAGGGGGATACGCAGTATTTT
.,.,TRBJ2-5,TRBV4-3,CASSPGRGGETQYF,TGCGCCAGCAGCCCTGGGAGGGGGGGAGAGACCCAGTACTTC
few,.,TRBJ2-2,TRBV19,CASGPAATGELFF,TGTGCCAGTGGTCCGGCGGCGACCGGGGAGCTGTTTTTT